The clone carrying this T cell receptor beta chain appeared once. The germline gives CDR1 SGDLS, CDR2 YYNGEE. This CDR3 has 15 residues. With V trimmed by 4 bases and J by 2 bases, 6 bases remained unmatched. Followed longitudinally, the Seattle patients had been enrolled during active infection. This entry is derived from a study of blood T cell repertoires in COVID-19. Background on the study: Researchers got acute and convalescent COVID-19 samples from the United States, Italy and Spain.

This table comes from immunoSEQ multiplex PCR, and its TCRdb copy is limited to in-frame clones, with some not included. The sample has roughly 250,000 clones; roughly 91% are singletons. The genes are TRBV9 and TRBJ2-7; 10 bases align to TRBD2. The receptor was isolated from a man between 25 and 39 years old with COVID-19, enrolled during active disease. Sequenced: peripheral blood. CDR3 loop: CASSPRTSGAYEQYF. DNA for the CDR3: TGTGCCAGCAGCCCCCGGACTAGCGGCGCCTACGAGCAGTACTTC.